Listed below are T cell receptor beta chains from one sample, sequenced in a study of PD-1 blockade in classical Hodgkin lymphoma. The protocol was immunoSEQ multiplex PCR, while the TCRdb copy is restricted to in-frame clones and leaves out a portion. The top ten hold 34% of the sample, which has some 11,000 clones, over 70% seen once. The material sequenced was peripheral blood mononuclear cells (PBMCs), taken before the second cycle of nivolumab. Receptor source: a human donor with classical Hodgkin lymphoma. CDR3s include the opening cysteine and the closing phenylalanine or tryptophan. The D gene is left open where the match is weak. Size is omitted from some rows. Given values are once, few, many or a class for expanded clones.

>11|.|TRBV5-5|.|TRBJ2-7
TGTGCCAGCATTGAGGATGGCGAGCAGTACTTC
CASIEDGEQYF
>13|TRBD1|TRBV29-1|.|TRBJ2-5
TGCAGCGTTGAGAGGGACAGTCAAGAGACCCAGTACTTC
CSVERDSQETQYF
>16|TRBD2|TRBV6-5|.|TRBJ2-1
TGTGCCAGCAGTTACACACTAGCGGGAGAGTACAATGAGCAGTTCTTC
CASSYTLAGEYNEQFF
>16|TRBD2|TRBV14|.|TRBJ2-3
TGTGCCAGCAGCCCTATGCGGGGGGGCCGCACAGATACGCAGTATTTT
CASSPMRGGRTDTQYF
>15|TRBD1|TRBV2|.|TRBJ2-7
TGTGCCAGCATGGGACCGGGACAGGGAATAAGCGAGCAGTACTTC
CASMGPGQGISEQYF
>13|TRBD2|TRBV6-1|.|TRBJ2-5
TGTGCCAGCGATAGCGGGAGTAGGGAGACCCAGTACTTC
CASDSGSRETQYF
>16|TRBD2|TRBV10-3|.|TRBJ2-3
TGTGCCATCAGTGAGTCGTTACTAGCGGGATCGGATACGCAGTATTTT
CAISESLLAGSDTQYF
>12|.|TRBV29-1|.|TRBJ2-5
TGCAGCGTTGAGGGCAGCCAAGAGACCCAGTACTTC
CSVEGSQETQYF
>18|TRBD1|TRBV6-1|.|TRBJ1-5
TGTGCCAGCAGTGAACCTAGCGGACAGGGCGGCTTAAATCAGCCCCAGCATTTT
CASSEPSGQGGLNQPQHF
>16|TRBD2|TRBV4-1|.|TRBJ2-1
TGCGCCAGCAGCTCCAGGACTAGCGGGGGGCGGGATGAGCAGTTCTTC
CASSSRTSGGRDEQFF
>17|TRBD1|TRBV13|.|TRBJ2-1
TGTGCCAGCAGCTTTTTTAACGGACAGGGCTCCTACAATGAGCAGTTCTTC
CASSFFNGQGSYNEQFF
>11|.|TRBV28|.|TRBJ1-1
TGTGCCAGCAAGGCGAACACTGAAGCTTTCTTT
CASKANTEAFF
>16|TRBD2|TRBV7-2|.|TRBJ2-7
TGTGCCAGCAGCCCTCTGAATAGGGAGGGCTCCTACGAGCAGTACTTC
CASSPLNREGSYEQYF
>15|.|TRBV11-2|.|TRBJ1-2
TGTGCCAGCAGCTCCACCGGGCAGTCTGTAGGGGGCTACACCTTC
CASSSTGQSVGGYTF
>18|.|TRBV13|.|TRBJ2-1
TGTGCCAGCAGCTTAGGCCTAAGGGGGAGGATGGTATGGAATGAGCAGTTCTTC
CASSLGLRGRMVWNEQFF
>15|TRBD1|TRBV5-1|.|TRBJ1-3
TGCGCCAGCAGCTCCACGGGACAGAATGGAAACACCATATATTTT
CASSSTGQNGNTIYF
>12|.|TRBV19|once|TRBJ2-2
TGTGCCAGTCGGCTAAACACCGGGGAGCTGTTTTTT
CASRLNTGELFF
>14|TRBD2|TRBV30|.|TRBJ2-7
TGTGCCTGGAGTCCCCTAGCGGGATACTACGAGCAGTACTTC
CAWSPLAGYYEQYF
>15|.|TRBV9|.|TRBJ2-1
TGTGCCAGCAGCGCGAGGGACCAAAGTTACAATGAGCAGTTCTTC
CASSARDQSYNEQFF
>13|TRBD1|TRBV7-8|.|TRBJ2-7
TGTGCCAGCAGCTCGGACAGGGGCGGGGAGCAGTACTTC
CASSSDRGGEQYF
>15|.|TRBV9|.|TRBJ2-7
TGTGCCAGCAGCGCCCATGGGGGGACCTCCTACGAGCAGTACTTC
CASSAHGGTSYEQYF
>17|TRBD1|TRBV19|few|TRBJ2-5
TGTGCCAGTAGTATTTTTACAGGGGTTTGGGCTCAAGAGACCCAGTACTTC
CASSIFTGVWAQETQYF
>15|.|TRBV18|.|TRBJ2-1
TGTGCCAGCTCACCAACAATAACAGGAAACAATGAGCAGTTCTTC
CASSPTITGNNEQFF
>15|.|TRBV7-8|once|TRBJ2-5
TGTGCCAGCAGCACACGAACCAGGGGTCTGGAGACCCAGTACTTC
CASSTRTRGLETQYF
>15|.|TRBV2|.|TRBJ1-5
TGTGCCAGCAAGGGTGGTGGATATAGCAATCAGCCCCAGCATTTT
CASKGGGYSNQPQHF
>17|TRBD1|TRBV27|.|TRBJ2-1
TGTGCCAGCAGTCCCTTGACAGGGGCTTTCTCCTACAATGAGCAGTTCTTC
CASSPLTGAFSYNEQFF
>15|.|TRBV19|.|TRBJ1-4
TGTGCCAGTAGTACCCGAGGAGCGGGACGCAAAAAACTGTTTTTT
CASSTRGAGRKKLFF
>12|.|TRBV29-1|once|TRBJ2-5
TGCAGCGTTGTCAGGCAACCCGGGACCCAGTACTTC
CSVVRQPGTQYF
>16|.|TRBV10-1|.|TRBJ2-1
TGCGCCAGCAGTGAGTCTAGGCGAACCGGGTACAATGAGCAGTTCTTC
CASSESRRTGYNEQFF
>15|.|TRBV29-1|.|TRBJ2-3
TGCAGCGTTGAAGTTCAGGGGAGAGCGGCAGATACGCAGTATTTT
CSVEVQGRAADTQYF
>12|TRBD1|TRBV19|.|TRBJ2-3
TGTGCCAGTAGTATGGGACAGATAACGCAGTATTTT
CASSMGQITQYF
>12|.|TRBV13|.|TRBJ1-1
TGTGCCAGCAGCTTAGAGGGACTTGAAGCTTTCTTT
CASSLEGLEAFF
>13|.|TRBV18|.|TRBJ2-3
TGTGCCAGCTCGCTGATAAGCACAGATACGCAGTATTTT
CASSLISTDTQYF
>14|TRBD2|TRBV19|.|TRBJ2-1
TGTGCCAGTAGTGTAAGGACTAGCGGCAATGAGCAGTTCTTC
CASSVRTSGNEQFF
>14|TRBD1|TRBV7-3|.|TRBJ2-7
TGTGCCAGCAGCTTATTGGGACAGGGCTACGAGCAGTACTTC
CASSLLGQGYEQYF
>15|.|TRBV6-1|once|TRBJ1-3
TGTGCCACCAGCCTTGGAGGGGTCTCCGGAAACACCATATATTTT
CATSLGGVSGNTIYF
>13|.|TRBV5-5|.|TRBJ1-2
TGTGCCAGCAGCTTGGGGGTGAAGGATGGCTACACCTTC
CASSLGVKDGYTF
>15|TRBD1|TRBV28|once|TRBJ2-3
TGTGCCAGCAGTTTTATGGACAGGGTCACAGATACGCAGTATTTT
CASSFMDRVTDTQYF
>13|.|TRBV6-5|.|TRBJ1-1
TGTGCCAGCAGTTATGTGGGGGGCACTGAAGCTTTCTTT
CASSYVGGTEAFF
>16|TRBD1|TRBV4-1|.|TRBJ1-2
TGCGCCAGCAGCTCGCCCGGGACAGGGGGTTCCTATGGCTACACCTTC
CASSSPGTGGSYGYTF
>17|.|TRBV28|.|TRBJ1-5
TGTGCAAGCGACAGTTCGGGGGCTCAATATAGCAATCAGCCCCAGCATTTT
CASDSSGAQYSNQPQHF
>15|TRBD1|TRBV7-9|.|TRBJ1-2
TGTGCCAGCAGCAACCAAATCAGGGGGCTGTGGGGCTACACCTTC
CASSNQIRGLWGYTF
>13|.|TRBV2|large|TRBJ1-1
TGTGCCAGCGGGGGCAGGGATAACACTGAAGCTTTCTTT
CASGGRDNTEAFF
>18|TRBD2|TRBV7-2|.|TRBJ2-3
TGTGCCAGCAGAGCCGGGACTAGCGTAGGAGGGAGCACAGATACGCAGTATTTT
CASRAGTSVGGSTDTQYF
>15|TRBD1|TRBV28|.|TRBJ1-2
TGTGCCAGCAGTCCTACCGGGACAGAAGTCTATGGCTACACCTTC
CASSPTGTEVYGYTF
>13|.|TRBV7-2|.|TRBJ1-1
TGTGCCAGCAGCTTAGCAGGTTTGGTGCGAGCTTTCTTT
CASSLAGLVRAFF
>15|.|TRBV2|few|TRBJ2-7
TGTGCCAGCAGCTTAGGCCGGCTAGCTCCGTACGAGCAGTACTTC
CASSLGRLAPYEQYF
>15|TRBD1|TRBV7-9|.|TRBJ2-3
TGTGCCAGCAGCCACGGACAGGGGAGCGCAGATACGCAGTATTTT
CASSHGQGSADTQYF
>14|.|TRBV7-3|.|TRBJ2-1
TGTGCCAGCAGCTTAGGAGGGATATACAATGAGCAGTTCTTC
CASSLGGIYNEQFF
>18|.|TRBV5-4|.|TRBJ2-1
TGTGCCAGCAGCTTGGGGTTCTCGAGGGCGGACACCTACAATGAGCAGTTCTTC
CASSLGFSRADTYNEQFF
>16|.|TRBV15|.|TRBJ2-5
TGTGCCACCAGCAGAGGGGAGGGACAGGTCCGGGAGACCCAGTACTTC
CATSRGEGQVRETQYF
>15|.|TRBV27|few|TRBJ2-1
TGTGCCAGCAGTCTCCCCTCGCGGGGCTACAATGAGCAGTTCTTC
CASSLPSRGYNEQFF
>17|.|TRBV28|.|TRBJ2-3
TGTGCCAGCAGTTTAGCAGGGCAGGGTGGGGGCACAGATACGCAGTATTTT
CASSLAGQGGGTDTQYF
>14|TRBD2|TRBV6-1|.|TRBJ2-5
TGTGCCAGCAGAATAAGCGGGAGAGGGGAGACCCAGTACTTC
CASRISGRGETQYF
>12|.|TRBV6-4|few|TRBJ1-1
TGTGCCAGCAGTGACCGGAACACTGAAGCTTTCTTT
CASSDRNTEAFF
>17|.|TRBV6-1|.|TRBJ2-3
TGTGCCAGCAGTGACACCCTCAGGAGCGCCCGCACAGATACGCAGTATTTT
CASSDTLRSARTDTQYF